The sequence of this TCR beta chain was determined in a study of CD8+ T cells in alopecia areata. About the study: Treated patients were given 5 to 10 mg oral tofacitinib twice daily.

The study team obtained lesional scalp punch biopsies and peripheral blood from alopecia areata patients. Once RNA had been extracted, it was reverse transcribed into cDNA to act as the sequencing template. Some clones are missing from TCRdb's copy, which holds only in-frame ones; the method was immunoSEQ multiplex PCR. Of 140,000 to 150,000 clones listed, about 60% are singletons. The CDR3 has 14 amino acids. V gave up 3 bases and J gave up 1 base, with 9 bases separating them. CDR1 is MGHRA and CDR2 is YSYEKL in the germline V gene. Findings and limits, study-wide: Lesional scalp exceeded normal scalp in clonality, especially in alopecia totalis/universalis.

This clone was seen once. Its target is not known. The sequence was obtained from a human donor with alopecia areata. This sequence joins TRBV4-1 and TRBJ1-1; D ambiguous. The material was CD4+ T cells sorted from blood, obtained at week 0. This CDR3 reads CASSHRQANTEAFF. For the CDR3, the DNA is TGCGCCAGCAGCCACCGGCAGGCGAACACTGAAGCTTTCTTT.